Sequencing of this TCR beta chain was carried out in a study of blood T cell repertoires in COVID-19. The V end lost 1 base, the J end lost 5 bases, and 13 bases lay between the germline ends. Germline lookup yields CDR1 KGHDR and CDR2 SFDVKD. The length of the CDR3 is 15 residues. Assignment of participants to cohorts was predicated upon participant-reported clinical history. What the recovered Cohort 3 donors had was two negative PCRs, clearance, or symptom resolution. Original processing notes: Quantification of nucleated cells was approximated via reference gene primer amplification. Profiled with immunoSEQ multiplex PCR; TCRdb holds only in-frame clones, not every one. From that table come the V and J calls and clone size; the DNA was used to work out D and trimming. This table holds 250,000 to 350,000 clones, roughly 87% found once.

The rearrangement links TRBV24-1 to TRBJ2-5; D possibly corresponds to TRBD1 (5 bases). Sequencing was performed on PBMCs or T cells enriched from blood (not recorded which). The receptor was derived from a woman under 30 who had recovered from COVID-19. The CDR3 DNA reads as TGTGCCACCAGTGATTTTGAAGGGAACAGGGAGACCCAGTACTTC. As protein: CATSDFEGNRETQYF.